A single sample gave rise to the 21 T cell receptor beta chains below, sequenced in a study of blood T cell repertoires in COVID-19. The protocol was immunoSEQ multiplex PCR, while the TCRdb copy is restricted to in-frame clones and leaves out a portion. The data show about 270,000 clones, approximately 88% seen once. Sequenced: PBMCs or T cells enriched from blood (not recorded which). The receptors shown here come from a woman in her twenties or thirties who had recovered from COVID-19.

The rearrangement links TRBV28 to TRBJ2-3; 14 positions match TRBD2. This CDR3 comprises 22 residues. Trimming took 2 bases from V and 0 from J; bases not matched to a gene: 16. Germline CDR1 reads MDHEN; CDR2 reads SYDVKM. This chain's CDR3 is CASSLGSLGLAGGGVSTDTQYF. The CDR3 region has the DNA TGTGCCAGCAGTTTAGGTTCACTTGGACTAGCGGGAGGAGGGGTTAGCACAGATACGCAGTATTTT.

The chain is built from TRBV11-2 and TRBJ2-1, with 13 bases that match TRBD2. The junction had 2 bases not matched to a gene; V was cut back by 2 bases and J by 10 bases. CDR3 length equals 14 residues. Germline assignment: CDR1 SGHAT and CDR2 FQNNGV. CDR3 in amino acids: CASSLTSGRGEQFF. CDR3 nucleotide sequence: TGTGCCAGCAGCTTAACTAGCGGGAGGGGGGAGCAGTTCTTC.

The chain uses TRBV24-1 and TRBJ2-3; TRBD1 agrees at 8 bases. The CDR3 has 16 residues. CDR1 and CDR2 from the germline V gene are KGHDR and SFDVKD. V trimming: 3 bases; J trimming: 4 bases; junction bases outside the gene matches: 8. The CDR3 bases are TGTGCCACCAGTGATATCCGGGACAGGATCTCAGATACGCAGTATTTT. This translates into CATSDIRDRISDTQYF.

This clone was picked up one time. J is TRBJ1-5 and V is TRBV11-2, with 7 positions matching TRBD1. Germline assignment: CDR1 SGHAT and CDR2 FQNNGV. V lost 1 base, J lost 3 bases, and 3 bases stayed unmatched. The CDR3 covers 15 residues. CDR3 nucleotide sequence: TGTGCCAGCAGCTTAGGGACAGGCTACAATCAGCCCCAGCATTTT. This sequence encodes CASSLGTGYNQPQHF.

The CDR3 spells CASSEALHGVAETQYF. The CDR3 DNA follows: TGTGCCAGCAGTGAAGCGCTTCACGGGGTGGCAGAGACCCAGTACTTC. V gene TRBV6-1 combines with J gene TRBJ2-5, with a possible D match to TRBD2 (5 bases). Per the germline V gene, CDR1 is MNHNS and CDR2 is SASEGT. This CDR3 region has 16 residues. Trimming shortened V by 0 bases and J by 4 bases, and 15 bases separated the two germline ends.

V usage is TRBV28 and J usage is TRBJ1-2; no clear D gene. The CDR3 extends over 18 amino acids. V dropped 3 bases and J dropped 4 bases, with 24 bases sitting between them. Germline CDR1 and CDR2: MDHEN and SYDVKM. CDR3 sequence reads: CASSFLGTPVVILYGYTF. The CDR3 DNA sequence: TGTGCCAGCAGTTTCCTGGGCACCCCCGTAGTTATACTCTATGGCTACACCTTC.

The chain uses TRBV18 and TRBJ2-5; 9 bases map to TRBD2. Germline-derived CDR1 and CDR2 are KGHSH and LQKENI. The CDR3 covers 15 residues. The V and J ends lost 3 bases and 2 bases, in that order; junction bases with no gene match: 4. CDR3 sequence (DNA): TGTGCCAGCTCACCTAGCGGGGGATTACAAGAGACCCAGTACTTC. Translating it yields CASSPSGGLQETQYF.

This chain joins TRBV7-6 and TRBJ2-2, with D uncertain. This CDR3 spans 14 amino acids. Germline-derived CDR1 and CDR2 are SGHVS and FNYEAQ. V lost 0 bases and J lost 4, with 6 bases in between. The CDR3 nucleotides read TGTGCCAGCAGCTTAGCCCTACTCACCGGGGAGCTGTTTTTT. Protein sequence: CASSLALLTGELFF. Using reference TRBV7-6 and TRBJ2-2 for the parts outside the CDR3, the full variable domain is GAGVSQSPRYKVTKRGQDVALRCDPISGHVSLYWYRQALGQGPEFLTYFNYEAQQDKSGLPNDRFSAERPEGSISTLTIQRTEQRDSAMYRCASSLALLTGELFFGEGSRLTVL.

The V gene is TRBV19, the J gene TRBJ2-5, with D tentatively TRBD2 (6 bases). Germline assignment: CDR1 LNHDA and CDR2 SQIVND (reference sequence). Trimming cost V 5 bases and J 4 bases, with 14 bases left between them. CDR3 length: 14 residues. This chain's CDR3 is CASSSRGYLETQYF. In nucleotides, the CDR3 is TGTGCCAGTAGTTCCCGGGGGTATTTAGAGACCCAGTACTTC.

The rearrangement joins TRBV28 to TRBJ2-1, with 10 bases fitting TRBD2. The V and J ends lost 8 bases and 5 bases, in that order; junction bases with no gene match: 6. Germline values: CDR1 MDHEN, CDR2 SYDVKM. The CDR3 has 14 residues. The CDR3 reads CASGRAGGHNEQFF. For the CDR3, the DNA is TGTGCCAGCGGAAGAGCGGGAGGGCACAATGAGCAGTTCTTC.

V usage is TRBV28 and J usage is TRBJ1-2; D is possibly TRBD1 (6 bases). V dropped 7 bases and J dropped 4 bases, with 13 bases sitting between them. Germline V CDR1 and CDR2: MDHEN, SYDVKM. This CDR3 is built from 13 residues. CDR3 residues: CASTIGGLYGYTF. CDR3 bases: TGTGCCAGCACGATTGGGGGCCTCTATGGCTACACCTTC.

The rearrangement links TRBV11-2 to TRBJ1-1; D unresolved. The V and J ends lost 7 bases and 1 base respectively, with 10 bases between them. The CDR3 length is 13 residues. Germline V lookup: CDR1 SGHAT, CDR2 FQNNGV. This chain's CDR3 is CASKAGWNTEAFF. In nucleotides, the CDR3 is TGTGCCAGCAAAGCGGGGTGGAACACTGAAGCTTTCTTT.

The chain carries TRBV28 and TRBJ2-7; TRBD2 matches at 10 bases. Germline CDR1 and CDR2: MDHEN and SYDVKM. The ends lost 6 bases at V and 3 bases at J; junction bases unmatched: 11. The CDR3 is made up of 16 amino acids. The CDR3 loop reads CASSSIAGGSLYEQYF. CDR3 bases: TGTGCCAGCAGCTCGATAGCGGGAGGTTCTCTCTACGAGCAGTACTTC.

The J gene is TRBJ1-3, the V gene TRBV30, with D perhaps TRBD1 (6 bases). CDR1 is GTSNPN, CDR2 SVGIG, per germline (reference sequence). V lost 3 bases, J lost 0 bases, and 9 bases lay in between. CDR3 length equals 14 residues. The CDR3 protein is CAWRVQGSGNTIYF. CDR3 DNA sequence: TGTGCCTGGAGGGTACAGGGCTCTGGAAACACCATATATTTT.

The chain employs TRBV10-3 and TRBJ2-7; TRBD2 agrees at 13 bases. The CDR3 loop spans 16 amino acids. V gave up 6 bases and J gave up 2 bases; unmatched junction bases: 7. The germline CDR1 and CDR2 sequences are ENHRY and SYGVKD. CDR3 bases: TGTGCCATCAGCTTAGCCGGGACTAGCGGGGCCTACGAGCAGTACTTC. It codes for CAISLAGTSGAYEQYF.

The chain links TRBV6-2 or TRBV6-3 to TRBJ1-1; tentatively, D is TRBD1 (6 bases). Trimming removed 2 bases at V and 1 base at J, with 17 bases between. The germline V gene encodes CDR1 MNHEY and CDR2 SVGEGT. The CDR3 spans 17 residues. CDR3 coding DNA: TGTGCCAGCAGTTACGGCTATCACCTGGACAGGAACACTGAAGCTTTCTTT. This codes for CASSYGYHLDRNTEAFF.

The gene calls are TRBV18 and TRBJ1-1; 7 nucleotides agree with TRBD1. This CDR3 region has 15 residues. Per the germline V gene, CDR1 is KGHSH and CDR2 is LQKENI. The V segment lost 3 bases and the J segment 0 bases; nucleotides outside the gene matches: 4. CDR3 in DNA: TGTGCCAGCTCACCTCCGGGACAGCTGAACACTGAAGCTTTCTTT. This sequence encodes CASSPPGQLNTEAFF.

This chain links TRBV28 with TRBJ2-6, with D tentatively TRBD2 (6 bases). CDR3 length equals 16 residues. Germline lookup yields CDR1 MDHEN and CDR2 SYDVKM. In DNA form, the CDR3 reads TGTGCTCCGCTGGCAGGGACCGGGGGTGGGGCCAACGTCCTGACTTTC. Its translation: CAPLAGTGGGANVLTF.

The genes are TRBV6-5 and TRBJ2-2, with D unresolved. V was pared by 7 bases and J by 0 bases, with 9 bases between. This CDR3 is built from 14 residues. Germline V gives CDR1 MNHEY, CDR2 SVGAGI. The CDR3 nucleotides are TGTGCCAGCATTGGGCTGGCGAACACCGGGGAGCTGTTTTTT. Translation: CASIGLANTGELFF.

This clone was seen only a few times. The chain uses TRBV15 and TRBJ2-3, with a weak D call TRBD1 (6 bases). Deletions cut 0 bases from V and 1 base from J, with 11 bases between. This CDR3 comprises 16 residues. Germline loops: CDR1 LNHNV, CDR2 YYDKDF (reference sequence). CDR3 sequence (DNA): TGTGCCACCAGCAGAGATCGCGAGGGGGGCACAGATACGCAGTATTTT. Protein sequence: CATSRDREGGTDTQYF. The whole variable domain, filled in from reference TRBV15 and TRBJ2-3, reads DAMVIQNPRYQVTQFGKPVTLSCSQTLNHNVMYWYQQKSSQAPKLLFHYYDKDFNNEADTPDNFQSRRPNTSFCFLDIRSPGLGDTAMYLCATSRDREGGTDTQYFGPGTRLTVL.

The chain joins TRBV27 to TRBJ1-5; D not resolved. Germline assignment: CDR1 MNHEY and CDR2 SMNVEV (reference sequence). V lost 0 bases to trimming and J lost 0 bases, with 3 bases between them. The CDR3 runs to 14 residues. Here the CDR3 reads CASSLSRSNQPQHF. The CDR3, as DNA: TGTGCCAGCAGTTTATCTCGTAGCAATCAGCCCCAGCATTTT.